These 11 T cell receptor beta chains were all obtained from the same sample, sequenced in a study of T cells of healthy individuals. TCRdb used MiXCR to reprocess the 5' RACE reads, holding one entry per CDR3 protein. The data show around 63,000 distinct CDR3 sequences, 15% to 20% seen once. The source of these receptors is a human donor in good health.

This clonotype was counted many times. The chain carries TRBV20-1 and TRBJ2-3; 8 nucleotides agree with TRBD2. This CDR3 is built from 15 residues. V dropped 6 bases and J dropped 2; count of bases not matched to a gene: 10. Germline V gene sequence: CDR1 DFQATT, CDR2 SNEGSKA (reference sequence). The CDR3 DNA reads as TGCAGTGCGCCAAAGCGGGAGTTAGTCACAGATACGCAGTATTTT. Translation gives CSAPKRELVTDTQYF.

This clonotype was recorded a few times. The genes are TRBV6-4 and TRBJ2-3; D call uncertain. The CDR3 loop spans 12 amino acids. The germline gives CDR1 MRHNA, CDR2 SNTAGT. V lost 0 bases and J lost 8, with 6 bases in between. For the CDR3, the DNA is TGTGCCAGCAGTGACTCTGGTTCTACGCAGTATTTT. Protein sequence: CASSDSGSTQYF.

The chain has TRBV25-1 and TRBJ1-5; 9 positions agree with TRBD1. The trim removed 3 bases at V and 5 bases at J, leaving 8 bases unmatched. CDR3 length: 16 residues. CDR1 is MGHDK and CDR2 is SYGVNS in the germline V gene. This CDR3 is CASSDPGQGIDQPQHF. As DNA, the CDR3 is TGTGCCAGCAGTGACCCGGGACAGGGAATCGATCAGCCCCAGCATTTT.

V usage is TRBV10-3 and J usage is TRBJ2-2; 8 bases fit TRBD1. The CDR3 contains 19 residues. J lost 2 bases, V lost 7 bases, and 18 bases had no gene match. The germline CDR1 and CDR2 sequences are ENHRY and SYGVKD. CDR3 sequence reads: CAITKSIQFRGRNTGELFF. The CDR3 coding sequence is TGTGCCATCACCAAGTCCATTCAATTCAGGGGGCGCAACACCGGGGAGCTGTTTTTT.

This clonotype was seen repeatedly, ten times or more. The chain uses TRBV9 and TRBJ2-6; the match to TRBD2 covers 11 bases. Germline assignment: CDR1 SGDLS and CDR2 YYNGEE. The V gene end was trimmed by 0 bases and the J gene end by 0 bases; junction bases not matched to a gene: 2. This CDR3 has 18 residues. The CDR3 DNA reads as TGTGCCAGCAGCGTAGTAGCGGGAGGGAACTCTGGGGCCAACGTCCTGACTTTC. Translated, it gives CASSVVAGGNSGANVLTF.

The V call is TRBV20-1, the J call TRBJ2-5; possible D gene TRBD2, 6 bases. The CDR3 covers 14 residues. Germline values: CDR1 DFQATT, CDR2 SNEGSKA (reference sequence). The V and J ends lost 3 bases and 1 base respectively, with 12 bases between them. The CDR3: CSASGTPIQETQYF. The CDR3 DNA reads as TGCAGTGCTAGCGGGACTCCGATCCAAGAGACCCAGTACTTC.

The table lists this clonotype with a few counts. This chain joins TRBV2 and TRBJ2-3; possible D gene TRBD2, 6 bases. CDR1 is SNHLY and CDR2 is FYNNEI in the germline V gene. The V gene lost 5 bases and the J gene lost 4 bases, with 16 bases spanning the gap. The CDR3 has 15 amino acids. CDR3 region: CASSLGLSPPDTQYF. CDR3 bases: TGTGCCAGCAGTTTGGGACTCAGCCCCCCAGATACGCAGTATTTT.

This clonotype appeared a few times. V and J are TRBV10-3 and TRBJ2-3; 8 positions agree with TRBD2. Per germline, CDR1 ENHRY and CDR2 SYGVKD. The CDR3 sequence is 12 residues long. The CDR3 bases are TGTGTTACGGGGGGGGTGACAGATACGCAGTATTTT. Translation gives CVTGGVTDTQYF.

J is TRBJ2-7 and V is TRBV4-3; TRBD2 matches at 10 bases. This CDR3 is built from 16 residues. CDR1 LGHNA and CDR2 YSLEER come from the germline V gene. V shed 0 bases and J 3 bases; nucleotides not matched to a gene: 5. The CDR3 sequence: CASSQEASGSSYEQYF. CDR3 nucleotides: TGCGCCAGCAGCCAAGAGGCTAGCGGGAGCAGCTACGAGCAGTACTTC.

The sample holds many counts of this clonotype. This sequence joins TRBV7-2 and TRBJ2-7, with 7 bases matching TRBD1. Per germline, CDR1 SGHTA and CDR2 FQGNSA. V gave up 2 bases and J gave up 6 bases; unmatched junction bases: 4. CDR3 length equals 13 residues. The CDR3 DNA follows: TGTGCCAGCAGCTTAAAGGGGGCGCCCGAGCAGTACTTC. Residues: CASSLKGAPEQYF.

The chain couples TRBV10-3 to TRBJ2-1, with 8 bases fitting TRBD2. Trimming cost V 5 bases and J 8 bases; bases outside gene matches: 5. The CDR3 runs 13 residues. Germline lookup yields CDR1 ENHRY and CDR2 SYGVKD. CDR3 loop: CAISNGGGDEQFF. In nucleotides, the CDR3 is TGTGCCATCAGTAACGGGGGGGGCGATGAGCAGTTCTTC.